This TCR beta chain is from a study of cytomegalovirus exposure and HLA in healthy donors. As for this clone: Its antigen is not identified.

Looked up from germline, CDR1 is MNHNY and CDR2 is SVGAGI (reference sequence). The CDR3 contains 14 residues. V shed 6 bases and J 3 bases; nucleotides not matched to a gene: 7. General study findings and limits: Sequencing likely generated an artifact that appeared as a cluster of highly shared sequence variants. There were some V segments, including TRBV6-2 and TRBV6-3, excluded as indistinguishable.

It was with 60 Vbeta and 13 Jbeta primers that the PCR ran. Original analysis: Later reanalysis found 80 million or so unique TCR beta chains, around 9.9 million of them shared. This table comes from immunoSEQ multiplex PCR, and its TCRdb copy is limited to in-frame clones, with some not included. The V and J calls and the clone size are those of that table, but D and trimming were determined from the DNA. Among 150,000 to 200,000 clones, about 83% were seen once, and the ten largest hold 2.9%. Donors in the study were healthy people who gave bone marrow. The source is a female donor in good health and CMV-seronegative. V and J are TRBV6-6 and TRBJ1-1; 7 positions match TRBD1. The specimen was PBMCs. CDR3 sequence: CASRETGAYTEAFF. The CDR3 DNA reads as TGTGCCAGCAGGGAAACAGGGGCTTACACTGAAGCTTTCTTT.